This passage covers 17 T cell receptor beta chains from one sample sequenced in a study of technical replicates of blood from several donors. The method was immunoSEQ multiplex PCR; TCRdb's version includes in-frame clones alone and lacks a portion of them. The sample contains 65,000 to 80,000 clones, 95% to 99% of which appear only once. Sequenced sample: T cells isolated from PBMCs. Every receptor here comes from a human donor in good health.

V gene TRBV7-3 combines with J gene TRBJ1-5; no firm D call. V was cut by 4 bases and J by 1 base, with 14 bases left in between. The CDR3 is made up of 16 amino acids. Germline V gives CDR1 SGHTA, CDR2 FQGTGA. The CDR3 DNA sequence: TGTGCCAGCAGCTACGTAGGGAGGGAAAGCAATCAGCCCCAGCATTTT. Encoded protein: CASSYVGRESNQPQHF.

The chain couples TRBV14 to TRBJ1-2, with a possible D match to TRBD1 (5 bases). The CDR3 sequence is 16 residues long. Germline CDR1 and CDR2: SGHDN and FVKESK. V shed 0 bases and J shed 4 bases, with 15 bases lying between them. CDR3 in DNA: TGTGCCAGCAGCCAAGATCCGGAGGGGTACGTCTATGGCTACACCTTC. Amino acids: CASSQDPEGYVYGYTF.

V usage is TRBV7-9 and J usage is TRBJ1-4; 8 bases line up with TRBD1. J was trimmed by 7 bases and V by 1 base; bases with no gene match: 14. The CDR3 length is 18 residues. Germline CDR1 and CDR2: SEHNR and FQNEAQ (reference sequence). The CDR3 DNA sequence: TGTGCCAGCAGCTTAGTCACAGGGGGATACGCAGGAGGTGAAAAACTGTTTTTT. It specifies CASSLVTGGYAGGEKLFF. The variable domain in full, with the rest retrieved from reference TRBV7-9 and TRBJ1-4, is DTGVSQNPRHKITKRGQNVTFRCDPISEHNRLYWYRQTLGQGPEFLTYFQNEAQLEKSRLLSDRFSAERPKGSFSTLEIQRTEQGDSAMYLCASSLVTGGYAGGEKLFFGSGTQLSVL.

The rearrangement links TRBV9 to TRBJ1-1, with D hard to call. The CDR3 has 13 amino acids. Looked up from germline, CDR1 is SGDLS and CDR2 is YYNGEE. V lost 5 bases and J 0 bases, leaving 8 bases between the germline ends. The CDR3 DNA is TGTGCCAGCAGTGGCGGCATGAACACTGAAGCTTTCTTT. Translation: CASSGGMNTEAFF.

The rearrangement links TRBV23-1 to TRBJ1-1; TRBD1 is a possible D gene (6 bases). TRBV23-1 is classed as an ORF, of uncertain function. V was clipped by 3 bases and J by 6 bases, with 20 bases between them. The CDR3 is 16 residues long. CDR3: CASSQTRGFGDAEAFF. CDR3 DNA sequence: TGCGCCAGCAGTCAGACCAGGGGATTTGGTGACGCTGAAGCTTTCTTT.

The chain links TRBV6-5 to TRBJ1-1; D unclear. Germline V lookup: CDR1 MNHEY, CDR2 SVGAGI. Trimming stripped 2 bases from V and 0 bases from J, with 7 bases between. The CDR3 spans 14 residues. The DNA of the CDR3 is TGTGCCAGCAGTTACGGGAGACTGAACACTGAAGCTTTCTTT. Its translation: CASSYGRLNTEAFF.

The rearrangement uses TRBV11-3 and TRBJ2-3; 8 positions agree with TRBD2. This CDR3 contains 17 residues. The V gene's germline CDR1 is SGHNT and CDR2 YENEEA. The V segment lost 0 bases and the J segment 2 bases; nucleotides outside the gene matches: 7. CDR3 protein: CASSLDGPAGATDTQYF. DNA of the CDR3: TGTGCCAGCAGCTTAGACGGGCCAGCGGGGGCCACAGATACGCAGTATTTT.

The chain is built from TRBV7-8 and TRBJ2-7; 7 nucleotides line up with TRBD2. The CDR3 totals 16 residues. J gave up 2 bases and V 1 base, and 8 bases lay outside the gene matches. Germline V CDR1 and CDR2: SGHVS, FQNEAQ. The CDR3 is CASSLVLSGSTYEQYF. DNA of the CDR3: TGTGCCAGCAGCTTAGTCCTTAGCGGGTCTACCTACGAGCAGTACTTC.

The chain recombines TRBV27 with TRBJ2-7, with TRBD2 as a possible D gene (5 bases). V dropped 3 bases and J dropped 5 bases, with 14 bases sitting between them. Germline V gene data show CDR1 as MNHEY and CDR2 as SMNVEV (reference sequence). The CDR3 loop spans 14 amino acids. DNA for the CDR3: TGTGCCAGCAGTTTTTCGGGGAAAACTCACGAGCAGTACTTC. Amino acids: CASSFSGKTHEQYF.

The CDR3 region is CASSLVGTSGTTKQFF. CDR3 nucleotides: TGTGCCAGCAGCTTAGTTGGGACTAGCGGGACAACCAAGCAGTTCTTC. This chain links TRBV11-2 with TRBJ2-1, with 13 positions matching TRBD2. The CDR3 runs to 16 residues. CDR1 and CDR2 (germline): SGHAT, FQNNGV. The V and J ends lost 1 base and 11 bases, in that order; junction bases with no gene match: 8.

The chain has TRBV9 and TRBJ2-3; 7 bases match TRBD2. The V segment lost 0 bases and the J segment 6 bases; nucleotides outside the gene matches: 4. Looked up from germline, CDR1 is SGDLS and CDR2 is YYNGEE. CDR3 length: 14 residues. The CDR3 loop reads CASSVDGRSDTQYF. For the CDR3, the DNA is TGTGCCAGCAGCGTAGACGGGAGGTCCGATACGCAGTATTTT.

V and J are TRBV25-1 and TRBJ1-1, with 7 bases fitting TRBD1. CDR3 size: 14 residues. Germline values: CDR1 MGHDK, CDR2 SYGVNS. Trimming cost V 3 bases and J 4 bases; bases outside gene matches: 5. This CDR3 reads CASSDHRGATEAFF. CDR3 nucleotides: TGTGCCAGCAGTGACCACAGGGGTGCCACTGAAGCTTTCTTT. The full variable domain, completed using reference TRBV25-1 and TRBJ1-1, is EADIYQTPRYLVIGTGKKITLECSQTMGHDKMYWYQQDPGMELHLIHYSYGVNSTEKGDLSSESTVSRIRTEHFPLTLESARPSHTSQYLCASSDHRGATEAFFGQGTRLTVV.

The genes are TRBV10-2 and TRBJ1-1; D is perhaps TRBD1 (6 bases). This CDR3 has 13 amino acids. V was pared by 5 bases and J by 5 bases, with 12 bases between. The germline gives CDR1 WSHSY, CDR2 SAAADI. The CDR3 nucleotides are TGCGCCAGCAGTCAACAGGGTCGGACTGAAGCTTTCTTT. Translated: CASSQQGRTEAFF.

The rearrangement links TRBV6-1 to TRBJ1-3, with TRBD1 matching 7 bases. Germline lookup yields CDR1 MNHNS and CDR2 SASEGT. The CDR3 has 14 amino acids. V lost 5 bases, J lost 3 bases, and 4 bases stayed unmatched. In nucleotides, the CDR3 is TGTGCCAGCAGTCCGACAGGGCTTGGAAACACCATATATTTT. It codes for CASSPTGLGNTIYF.

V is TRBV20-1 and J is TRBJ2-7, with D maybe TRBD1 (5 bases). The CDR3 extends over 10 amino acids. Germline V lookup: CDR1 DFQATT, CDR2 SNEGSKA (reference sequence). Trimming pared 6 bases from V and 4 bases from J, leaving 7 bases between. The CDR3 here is CSADSYEQYF. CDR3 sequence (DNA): TGCAGTGCAGACAGTTACGAGCAGTACTTC.

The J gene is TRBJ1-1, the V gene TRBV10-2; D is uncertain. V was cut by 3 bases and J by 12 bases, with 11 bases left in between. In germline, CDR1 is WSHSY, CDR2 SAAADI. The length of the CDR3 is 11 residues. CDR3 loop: CASSEFRGSFF. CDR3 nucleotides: TGCGCCAGCAGTGAATTCCGGGGATCTTTCTTT.

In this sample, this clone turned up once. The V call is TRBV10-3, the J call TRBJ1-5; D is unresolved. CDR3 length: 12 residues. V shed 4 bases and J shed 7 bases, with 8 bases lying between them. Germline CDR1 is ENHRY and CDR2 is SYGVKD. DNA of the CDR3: TGTGCCATCAGTGTCGCAGGCCAGCCCCAGCATTTT. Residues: CAISVAGQPQHF.